The clone carrying this TCR beta chain was observed a few times. Its specificity is not known. The data were obtained in a study of T-cell memory formation after mild COVID-19. General study findings and limits: Among contracting clones, CD4+ were mainly CM/EM and CD8+ enriched in EMRA. Later expanders leaned CD4+, whereas day 15 to 85 contracting clones were balanced CD4/CD8. Pre-infection memory contained some responding clones, which suggested that cross-reactive memory had joined.

TCR alpha and TCR beta cDNA libraries carrying sample barcodes and UMIs came from 5'RACE with constant-segment primers. TCRdb processed the 5' RACE reads anew with MiXCR; each CDR3 protein has one entry. The table records under 110,000 distinct CDR3 sequences, roughly 12% of them present only once. V lost 0 bases to trimming and J lost 9 bases, with 7 bases between them. The CDR3 is 12 amino acids. CDR1 is SGHDT, CDR2 YYEEEE, per germline. The sequence was collected from an adult woman who had mild COVID-19 (a few samples of this study predate the infection). Cell type and time point are not known. Sample: PBMCs or a T cell subset sorted from them (not recorded which). The chain joins TRBV5-6 to TRBJ2-1; no firm D call. CDR3 DNA sequence: TGTGCCAGCAGCTTGGTGGTGCTTGAGCAGTTCTTC. Its translation is CASSLVVLEQFF.